This is a list of T cell receptor beta chains from one sample in a study of sequential checkpoint blockade in melanoma. Sequenced by immunoSEQ multiplex PCR; TCRdb stores in-frame clones only, minus some. The sample includes fewer than 25,000 clones, over 80% of them seen just once. The sequencing here drew on CD8+ T cells sorted from blood (inferred from file names), taken from a patient given nivolumab and ipilimumab in sequence. All receptors come from a human donor with melanoma. Each CDR3 is given with its conserved first and last residue. D genes are given only for firm matches. The listing skips clone size in some rows; elsewhere it reads once, few, many or a size class.

clone_size	v_call	j_call	d_call	cdr3_nt	cdr3_aa
few	TRBV7-9	TRBJ2-6	TRBD1	TGCGCCAGCAGCCTGAAAGGACAGGGGGAGGTTGGGGCCAACGTCCTGACTTTC	CASSLKGQGEVGANVLTF
few	TRBV7-9	TRBJ1-3	NA	TGTGCCAGCAGCCATCCCTTGGGCAGCTCTGGAAACACCATATATTTT	CASSHPLGSSGNTIYF
few	TRBV27	TRBJ2-3	TRBD1	TGTGCCAGCAACTTGGGGACAGGGAAGTTCACAGATACGCAGTATTTT	CASNLGTGKFTDTQYF
NA	TRBV27	TRBJ2-6	TRBD2	TGTGCCAGCAGTCCCCACTTTAGCGGGACGCGCTCTGGGGCCAACGTCCTGACTTTC	CASSPHFSGTRSGANVLTF
few	TRBV9	TRBJ2-7	NA	TGTGCCAGCAGCGAAGAGGCCTCCTACGAGCAGTACTTC	CASSEEASYEQYF
NA	TRBV6-1	TRBJ2-7	TRBD1	TGTGCCAGCAGGGATATACAGGGGGTCCCCTACGAGCAGTACTTC	CASRDIQGVPYEQYF
NA	TRBV7-9	TRBJ2-3	TRBD2	TGTGCCAGCAGCTTAGGGTCACTAGCGGCCTTCACAGATACGCAGTATTTT	CASSLGSLAAFTDTQYF
few	TRBV28	TRBJ2-7	NA	TGTGCCAGCAGTTTAACAGGGGGGGTCAACGAGCAGTACTTC	CASSLTGGVNEQYF
NA	TRBV11-3	TRBJ2-5	NA	TGTGCCAGCAGCTTAAGAGCGAAAGAGACCCAGTACTTC	CASSLRAKETQYF
NA	TRBV11-2	TRBJ1-1	NA	TGTGCCAGCACCCTTGGCCGGGCTGAAGCTTTCTTT	CASTLGRAEAFF
NA	TRBV19	TRBJ2-7	NA	TGTGCCAGTAGTTCTACAGGGTACGAGCAGTACTTC	CASSSTGYEQYF
NA	TRBV2	TRBJ2-7	TRBD2	TGTGCCAGCGCCCCGGGGGGGTACTACGAGCAGTACTTC	CASAPGGYYEQYF
NA	TRBV5-6	TRBJ2-3	NA	TGTGCCAGCAGCGGAACTAGCAAACCCACAGATACGCAGTATTTT	CASSGTSKPTDTQYF
few	TRBV11-2	TRBJ2-1	TRBD2	TGTGCCAGCAGCGGGGGGACTAGCGGGGTTGAGCAGTTCTTC	CASSGGTSGVEQFF
NA	TRBV27	TRBJ2-1	NA	TGTGCCAGCAGTTTTCGTGTTCTGTCGGGGGAGACTTTTTGGGGCAATGAGCAGTTCTTC	CASSFRVLSGETFWGNEQFF
NA	TRBV27	TRBJ2-7	NA	TGTGCCAGCAGTCTCCGGGACAACTCCTACGAGCAGTACTTC	CASSLRDNSYEQYF
once	TRBV5-1	TRBJ1-5	TRBD1	TGCGCCAGCAGCGTTACAGGGGGTGGCAATCAGCCCCAGCATTTT	CASSVTGGGNQPQHF
few	TRBV27	TRBJ2-7	NA	TGTGCCAGCAGCCTCACAGGGTACGAGCAGTACTTC	CASSLTGYEQYF
NA	TRBV7-7	TRBJ1-2	TRBD1	TGTGCCAGCAGCCTAGGACAGGGCCTAAGTAGCCTTACATATGGCTACACCTTC	CASSLGQGLSSLTYGYTF
NA	TRBV4-3	TRBJ2-3	NA	TGCGCCAGCAGCCAAGATAGGGCGGGGACGACAGATACGCAGTATTTT	CASSQDRAGTTDTQYF
NA	TRBV27	TRBJ2-2	TRBD2	TGTGCCAGCAGTGATAGCGGGGCGGGAACCGGGGAGCTGTTTTTT	CASSDSGAGTGELFF
NA	TRBV7-9	TRBJ2-1	TRBD2	TGTGCCAGCAGCTCAGAGCCCGGGACTAGCGGGTTTTGGGATGAGCAGTTCTTC	CASSSEPGTSGFWDEQFF
NA	TRBV6-1	TRBJ2-5	NA	TGTGCCAGCAGCGCCCTGCTAAAGACCCAGTACTTC	CASSALLKTQYF
NA	TRBV19	TRBJ2-7	TRBD1	TGTGCCACCGCGACAGGGCTATCCTACGAGCAGTACTTC	CATATGLSYEQYF
few	TRBV10-1	TRBJ2-2	NA	TGCGCCAGCAGTGAGGGGCTTGACACCGGGGAGCTGTTTTTT	CASSEGLDTGELFF
NA	TRBV9	TRBJ2-1	TRBD2	TGTGCCAGCAGCCTTCTAGCGGGGGGGTATGGGAATGAGCAGTTCTTC	CASSLLAGGYGNEQFF
NA	TRBV7-9	TRBJ2-2	TRBD2	TGTGCCAGCAGCTTCCCTAGCGGGGAGCCGAACACCGGGGAGCTGTTTTTT	CASSFPSGEPNTGELFF
NA	TRBV19	TRBJ2-3	TRBD2	TGTGCCAGTAGTATCTCCCCCGGGGGGGGGACGCAGTATTTT	CASSISPGGGTQYF
NA	TRBV5-8	TRBJ2-3	TRBD2	TGTGCCAGCAGCTGGGGGACTACTAGCACAGATACGCAGTATTTT	CASSWGTTSTDTQYF
NA	TRBV9	TRBJ2-6	TRBD2	TGTGCCAGCAGCGTAGCCCCAGCTAGCGGGGGCCCTGGGGCCAACGTCCTGACTTTC	CASSVAPASGGPGANVLTF
NA	TRBV7-9	TRBJ2-5	NA	TGTGCCAGCAGCCGGGACTCTCCGCAGTACTTC	CASSRDSPQYF
medium-sized	TRBV14	TRBJ2-2	NA	TGTGCCAGCAGCCCCCGACAGTACACCGGGGAGCTGTTTTTT	CASSPRQYTGELFF
NA	TRBV15	TRBJ2-7	NA	TGTGCCACCAGCAGCGACTGGCAGGGCGGCTACGAGCAGTACTTC	CATSSDWQGGYEQYF
NA	TRBV6-6	TRBJ2-7	NA	TGTGCCAGCAGTTACTCGGCAGGGGAATCGTACGAGCAGTACTTC	CASSYSAGESYEQYF
NA	TRBV4-1	TRBJ2-1	NA	TGCGCCAGCAGCCAGGGACTGGTCCTCAATGAGCAGTTCTTC	CASSQGLVLNEQFF
NA	TRBV13	TRBJ2-7	TRBD2	TGCGCCAGCAGCCAAGCTAGCGGGGGGTCCTACGAGCAGTACTTC	CASSQASGGSYEQYF
NA	TRBV27	TRBJ2-7	TRBD1	TGTGCCAGCAGTTCGGGACAGGGGCGGTACGAGCAGTACTTC	CASSSGQGRYEQYF
NA	TRBV27	TRBJ2-7	NA	TGTGCCATCGCCTGGGGGGACGAGCAGTACTTC	CAIAWGDEQYF
NA	TRBV19	TRBJ1-3	TRBD1	TGTGCCAGCCTCGACAGGGGCGGAGGAAACACCATATATTTT	CASLDRGGGNTIYF
NA	TRBV6-4	TRBJ2-5	NA	TGTGCCAGCAGTGATTCAGGCCTAAGGGGGAATCGGGAGACCCAGTACTTC	CASSDSGLRGNRETQYF